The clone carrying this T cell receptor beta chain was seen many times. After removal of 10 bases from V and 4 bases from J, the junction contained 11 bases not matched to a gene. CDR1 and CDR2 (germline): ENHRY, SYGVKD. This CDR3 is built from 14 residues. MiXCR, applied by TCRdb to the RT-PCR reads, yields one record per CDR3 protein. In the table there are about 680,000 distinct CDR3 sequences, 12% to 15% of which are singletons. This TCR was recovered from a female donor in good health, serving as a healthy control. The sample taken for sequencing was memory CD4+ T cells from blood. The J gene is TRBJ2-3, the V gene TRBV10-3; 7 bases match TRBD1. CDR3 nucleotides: TGTGCCACCCAAACACCGACAGGGTCAGATACGCAGTATTTT. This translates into CATQTPTGSDTQYF.